A single sample is the source of the 12 T cell receptor beta chains below, sequenced in a study of T cell clones after liver transplantation. The table came from immunoSEQ multiplex PCR; TCRdb's copy has only in-frame clones and leaves some out. The table shows about 80,000 clones, with 80% to 85% occurring only once. The sample in question was CD4+ T cells from blood, obtained approximately 3.5 years after liver transplant. All receptors derive from a human patient who received a liver transplant. Some T cells may be transferred from the graft donor.

V and J are TRBV19 and TRBJ2-3; 14 bases align to TRBD2. This CDR3 is built from 18 residues. CDR1 is LNHDA, CDR2 SQIVND, per germline (reference sequence). V shed 4 bases, J shed 3 bases, and the junction held 9 bases outside the gene matches. The CDR3 bases are TGTGCCAGTAGTACTTCCGGGACTAGCGGGAGATGGACAGATACGCAGTATTTT. It yields the protein CASSTSGTSGRWTDTQYF.

The gene calls are TRBV5-1 and TRBJ2-1; the match to TRBD2 covers 7 bases. Germline loops: CDR1 SGHRS, CDR2 YFSETQ. The CDR3 contains 15 residues. Unmatched junction bases numbered 4, after V lost 0 bases and J lost 4 bases. CDR3 amino acids: CASSLGLADYNEQFF. The CDR3, as DNA: TGCGCCAGCAGCTTGGGACTAGCTGATTACAATGAGCAGTTCTTC.

J is TRBJ1-2 and V is TRBV5-5; 7 bases are shared with TRBD1. V was clipped by 4 bases and J by 2 bases; unmatched bases: 8. This CDR3 is 15 amino acids long. CDR1 is SGHKS, CDR2 YYEKEE, per germline (reference sequence). CDR3: CASSLLTGTNYGYTF. CDR3 DNA: TGTGCCAGCAGCCTGTTGACAGGGACCAACTATGGCTACACCTTC.

The chain carries TRBV27 and TRBJ1-1, with TRBD1 matching 9 bases. The CDR3 has 13 residues. The germline V gene has CDR1 MNHEY and CDR2 SMNVEV (reference sequence). The V gene end was trimmed by 5 bases and the J gene end by 8 bases; junction bases not matched to a gene: 6. The CDR3 DNA follows: TGTGCCAGCAGTATAACCGGGACAGGGGAAGCTTTCTTT. Protein sequence: CASSITGTGEAFF.

The rearrangement links TRBV6-5 to TRBJ2-7; D uncertain. The V end was cut by 8 bases, the J end by 3 bases, with 8 bases between. CDR1 and CDR2 (germline): MNHEY, SVGAGI. The CDR3 is 11 residues long. The CDR3 sequence: CASFSFYEQYF. The CDR3 region has the DNA TGTGCCAGCTTCTCATTCTACGAGCAGTACTTC.

The V and J genes are TRBV5-1 and TRBJ1-3, with 9 bases matching TRBD1. The CDR3 spans 16 residues. Germline V lookup: CDR1 SGHRS, CDR2 YFSETQ. With V trimmed by 4 bases and J by 4 bases, 9 bases remained unmatched. In nucleotides, the CDR3 is TGCGCCAGCAGCGCCACCGGACAGGGGCTAGGAAACACCATATATTTT. Encoded protein: CASSATGQGLGNTIYF.

The chain carries TRBV11-3 and TRBJ2-3; no firm D call. Between the trimmed V and J ends, which lost 1 base and 5 bases, there was a span of 4 bases. The CDR3 is 12 amino acids. Germline lookup yields CDR1 SGHNT and CDR2 YENEEA. CDR3 coding DNA: TGTGCCAGCAGCTTAGGCAGAGATACGCAGTATTTT. Translating it yields CASSLGRDTQYF. The full variable domain, with the rest looked up from reference TRBV11-3 and TRBJ2-3, is EAGVVQSPRYKIIEKKQPVAFWCNPISGHNTLYWYLQNLGQGPELLIRYENEEAVDDSQLPKDRFSAERLKGVDSTLKIQPAELGDSAVYLCASSLGRDTQYFGPGTRLTVL.

This chain links TRBV29-1 with TRBJ2-3, with D possibly matching TRBD2 (6 bases). V dropped 1 base and J dropped 1 base, with 15 bases sitting between them. The CDR3 contains 16 residues. CDR1 is SQVTM and CDR2 is ANQGSEA in the germline V gene. Here the CDR3 reads CSVEGLRERGTDTQYF. The CDR3 DNA reads as TGCAGCGTTGAAGGGCTAAGAGAGCGGGGCACAGATACGCAGTATTTT.

This clone was seen more than once but under ten times. This chain connects TRBV2 to TRBJ2-7; TRBD1 matches at 7 bases. Trimming removed 5 bases from V and 7 bases from J; junction bases left unmatched: 5. Germline V gene data show CDR1 as SNHLY and CDR2 as FYNNEI. This CDR3 comprises 12 residues. The CDR3 nucleotides read TGTGCCAGCAGTTTGGACAGGTTTGAGCAGTACTTC. Translating gives CASSLDRFEQYF.

In this sample, this clone turned up a few times. The genes are TRBV2 and TRBJ1-2; D uncertain. V lost 1 base to trimming and J lost 2 bases, with 8 bases between them. CDR3 length: 14 residues. Germline V gives CDR1 SNHLY, CDR2 FYNNEI. The CDR3 is CASSEGALNYGYTF. CDR3 sequence (DNA): TGTGCCAGCAGTGAAGGAGCCCTGAACTATGGCTACACCTTC.

The V gene is TRBV5-1, the J gene TRBJ2-2; possible D gene TRBD2, 7 bases. V lost 2 bases and J lost 7, with 15 bases in between. The CDR3 extends over 15 amino acids. Per germline, CDR1 SGHRS and CDR2 YFSETQ. The CDR3: CASSFSGGGSGELFF. CDR3 DNA sequence: TGCGCCAGCAGCTTCTCCGGGGGCGGGAGCGGGGAGCTGTTTTTT.

This chain connects TRBV9 to TRBJ1-3; TRBD1 aligns across 7 bases. The germline CDR1 and CDR2 sequences are SGDLS and YYNGEE. V shed 4 bases, J shed 4 bases, and the junction held 8 bases outside the gene matches. The CDR3 has 15 amino acids. CDR3 coding DNA: TGTGCCAGCAGCCCAACTACAGGGGTGGGAAACACCATATATTTT. This sequence encodes CASSPTTGVGNTIYF. The full variable domain, in which reference TRBV9 and TRBJ1-3 provide the parts outside the CDR3, is DSGVTQTPKHLITATGQRVTLRCSPRSGDLSVYWYQQSLDQGLQFLIQYYNGEERAKGNILERFSAQQFPDLHSELNLSSLELGDSALYFCASSPTTGVGNTIYFGEGSWLTVV.